This entry is about one TCR beta chain. Its specificity is unknown. This sample stems from a study of cytomegalovirus exposure and HLA in healthy donors. Study observations and caveats: HLA alleles were associated with roughly 17,000 TCR beta sequences in a later analysis at 0.05 false discovery rate. Segments of the TCR beta V type were, in most cases, productive about 90% or about 30% of the time in an earlier analysis. Reported performance of the classifier showed diagnosis of cytomegalovirus status with high specificity and sensitivity. Most likely, a cluster of highly shared sequence variants arose as a sequencing artifact.

Germline V CDR1 and CDR2: ENHRY, SYGVKD. The CDR3 consists of 13 residues. Unmatched junction bases numbered 6, after V lost 6 bases and J lost 4 bases. The study ran its PCR with 60 Vbeta and 13 Jbeta primers. Method: immunoSEQ multiplex PCR; TCRdb's copy keeps in-frame clones and lacks some. The profile shows 100,000 to 150,000 clones, roughly 60% of them singletons. The chain carries TRBV10-3 and TRBJ2-7; TRBD1 matches 7 bases. This sequence originates from a woman between 40 and 55 years old in good health and CMV-seronegative. The sequenced sample consisted of PBMCs. CDR3 protein: CAISRDREYEQYF. DNA for the CDR3: TGTGCCATCAGCCGAGACAGGGAGTACGAGCAGTACTTC.